This T cell receptor beta chain was identified during a study of cytomegalovirus exposure and HLA in healthy donors. Broader study findings: Researchers reported in a later analysis that a missense DCLRE1C variant was tied to TCR beta V- and J-gene trimming.

The CDR3 spans 15 residues. J lost 7 bases, V lost 2 bases, and 5 bases had no gene match. CDR1 is SGHNT, CDR2 YYREEE, per germline (reference sequence). With 60 Vbeta and 13 Jbeta primers, the PCR was carried out. Assay: immunoSEQ multiplex PCR; the TCRdb copy retains only in-frame clones and omits some. The sample includes approximately 170,000 clones, 60% to 85% seen only once; the top ten take around 3%. Comments on this clone: What it binds is not known.

The clonotype originates from a female donor in good health and CMV-seronegative. The specimen sequenced was PBMCs. This sequence joins TRBV5-4 and TRBJ2-1, with TRBD2 identical over 11 bases. The CDR3 region has the DNA TGTGCCAGCAGCTTTTACGGGACTAGCGGTAATGAGCAGTTCTTC. It translates to CASSFYGTSGNEQFF.